The 20 T cell receptor beta chains given below trace back to one sample, sequenced in a study of preoperative IRX-2 immunotherapy in early breast cancer. TCRdb's copy holds only in-frame clones and misses some; the assay was immunoSEQ multiplex PCR. Among about 43,000 clones listed, around 96% were seen once. Treatment noted: preoperative locoregional IRX-2 cytokine immunotherapy. The sample was tumor tissue, taken after IRX-2 immunotherapy. The receptors originated from a human donor with breast cancer.

The chain's CDR3 is CASSTGRASYEQYF. The CDR3 DNA reads as TGTGCCAGTAGTACTGGACGGGCCTCCTACGAGCAGTACTTC. V usage is TRBV19 and J usage is TRBJ2-7; D call uncertain. Deletions cut 4 bases from V and 0 bases from J, with 10 bases between. CDR1 LNHDA and CDR2 SQIVND come from the germline V gene (reference sequence). This CDR3 contains 14 residues.

The chain carries TRBV28 and TRBJ1-5, with 7 bases lining up with TRBD1. V trimming: 6 bases; J trimming: 7 bases; junction bases outside the gene matches: 6. This CDR3 is built from 13 residues. The germline gives CDR1 MDHEN, CDR2 SYDVKM. The chain's CDR3 is CASRFDRDQPQHF. The DNA of the CDR3 is TGTGCCAGCAGGTTCGACAGGGACCAGCCCCAGCATTTT.

This clone has a single count. This chain uses TRBV9 with TRBJ2-1; 10 nucleotides agree with TRBD2. The V segment lost 0 bases and the J segment 16 bases; nucleotides outside the gene matches: 10. The germline V gene encodes CDR1 SGDLS and CDR2 YYNGEE. The CDR3 covers 14 residues. The CDR3 loop is CASSVGSSGGHPFF. Here the CDR3 DNA reads TGTGCCAGCAGCGTAGGTTCTAGCGGGGGCCATCCATTCTTC.

This clone showed up just once. The rearrangement joins TRBV7-2 to TRBJ2-1; possibly TRBD2 for D (6 bases). The CDR3 loop spans 12 amino acids. Germline V gives CDR1 SGHTA, CDR2 FQGNSA. V was trimmed by 5 bases and J by 9 bases, leaving 11 bases between them. The CDR3 is CASSHLGGEQFF. CDR3 nucleotide sequence: TGTGCCAGCAGCCACCTGGGGGGTGAGCAGTTCTTC.

The chain combines TRBV27 with TRBJ1-5; tentative D call: TRBD1 (6 bases). Germline CDR1 is MNHEY and CDR2 is SMNVEV (reference sequence). This CDR3 is built from 15 residues. Deletions cut 5 bases from V and 0 bases from J, with 11 bases between. The CDR3 DNA sequence: TGTGCCAGCAGTCTTACAGGGTATAGCAATCAGCCCCAGCATTTT. Its translation: CASSLTGYSNQPQHF.

This clone was picked up a small number of times. The V call is TRBV4-1, the J call TRBJ1-3; 9 nucleotides agree with TRBD1. Germline V gene sequence: CDR1 MGHRA, CDR2 YSYEKL. Germline trimming cut 4 bases from V and 4 bases from J; bases unmatched to any gene: 5. The CDR3 is 15 amino acids. CDR3 protein: CASSRRQGDGNTIYF. The CDR3, as DNA: TGCGCCAGCAGCCGCCGACAGGGGGACGGAAACACCATATATTTT.

This chain uses TRBV7-9 with TRBJ1-5; TRBD1 matches at 9 bases. The CDR3 runs to 18 residues. Germline trimming cut 0 bases from V and 0 bases from J; bases unmatched to any gene: 6. Germline loops: CDR1 SEHNR, CDR2 FQNEAQ (reference sequence). Here the CDR3 DNA reads TGTGCCAGCAGCTTAGCGGGACAGGGAGCTTATAGCAATCAGCCCCAGCATTTT. The encoded protein is CASSLAGQGAYSNQPQHF. The entire variable domain, with the rest obtained from reference TRBV7-9 and TRBJ1-5, is as follows: DTGVSQNPRHKITKRGQNVTFRCDPISEHNRLYWYRQTLGQGPEFLTYFQNEAQLEKSRLLSDRFSAERPKGSFSTLEIQRTEQGDSAMYLCASSLAGQGAYSNQPQHFGDGTRLSIL.

This sequence joins TRBV28 and TRBJ2-5, with unresolved D. V lost 6 bases to trimming and J lost 7 bases, with 12 bases between them. Germline V gene lookup returns CDR1 MDHEN and CDR2 SYDVKM. The CDR3 extends over 12 amino acids. Written as DNA, the CDR3 is TGTGCCAGCAGCCTAACCGGCGGGACCCAGTACTTC. It encodes CASSLTGGTQYF. The variable domain in full, completed from reference TRBV28 and TRBJ2-5, reads DVKVTQSSRYLVKRTGEKVFLECVQDMDHENMFWYRQDPGLGLRLIYFSYDVKMKEKGDIPEGYSVSREKKERFSLILESASTNQTSMYLCASSLTGGTQYFGPGTRLLVL.

The V gene is TRBV19, the J gene TRBJ2-3; D is unresolved. The V and J ends lost 3 bases and 1 base respectively, with 5 bases between them. Germline values: CDR1 LNHDA, CDR2 SQIVND (reference sequence). CDR3 size: 13 residues. The CDR3 coding sequence is TGTGCCAGTAGTATTGTTCGCACAGATACGCAGTATTTT. It is translated as CASSIVRTDTQYF.

V gene TRBV11-3 combines with J gene TRBJ1-3, with D perhaps matching TRBD1 (6 bases). V was trimmed by 3 bases and J by 6 bases, leaving 15 bases between them. In germline, CDR1 is SGHNT, CDR2 YENEEA. The length of the CDR3 is 15 residues. DNA for the CDR3: TGTGCCAGCAGCTTGAGTACAGGGCACGAAAACACCATATATTTT. Translating gives CASSLSTGHENTIYF.

The gene calls are TRBV15 and TRBJ2-2; a weak D match, TRBD1 (5 bases). CDR1 is LNHNV, CDR2 YYDKDF, per germline (reference sequence). The CDR3 consists of 14 residues. V dropped 0 bases and J dropped 6 bases, with 8 bases sitting between them. The CDR3 coding sequence is TGTGCCACCAGCAGAGATTGGGGCCCCGGGGAGCTGTTTTTT. Its protein is CATSRDWGPGELFF.

V usage is TRBV5-1 and J usage is TRBJ2-5; 7 nucleotides agree with TRBD2. Germline loops: CDR1 SGHRS, CDR2 YFSETQ. The CDR3 is made up of 14 amino acids. Trimming removed 3 bases from V and 0 bases from J; junction bases left unmatched: 2. CDR3 DNA: TGCGCCAGCAGCTCCGGGGGGTACCAAGAGACCCAGTACTTC. Translation gives CASSSGGYQETQYF.

This chain links TRBV7-3 with TRBJ2-3; D is unresolved. CDR3 length: 15 residues. V lost 5 bases, J lost 4 bases, and 16 bases lay in between. Germline CDR1 is SGHTA and CDR2 is FQGTGA. CDR3 nucleotide sequence: TGTGCCAGCAGCCCCCTTGGTGGGCAGTCAGATACGCAGTATTTT. Protein: CASSPLGGQSDTQYF.

The V and J genes are TRBV28 and TRBJ2-5; D gene unclear. V was pared by 4 bases and J by 5 bases, with 5 bases between. This CDR3 spans 11 amino acids. Germline CDR1 reads MDHEN; CDR2 reads SYDVKM. The CDR3 sequence: CASSSLETQYF. DNA of the CDR3: TGTGCCAGCAGTTCTTTGGAGACCCAGTACTTC. The full variable domain, rest sourced from reference TRBV28 and TRBJ2-5, is DVKVTQSSRYLVKRTGEKVFLECVQDMDHENMFWYRQDPGLGLRLIYFSYDVKMKEKGDIPEGYSVSREKKERFSLILESASTNQTSMYLCASSSLETQYFGPGTRLLVL.

This clone was detected only a few times. V is TRBV7-3 and J is TRBJ2-3; D remains ambiguous. The CDR3 totals 13 residues. Trimming took 4 bases from V and 2 from J, leaving 7 bases between them. Germline lookup yields CDR1 SGHTA and CDR2 FQGTGA. The CDR3, as DNA: TGTGCCAGCAGCTCAGGAATCACAGATACGCAGTATTTT. Its translation: CASSSGITDTQYF.

This clone has a single count. V gene TRBV7-8 combines with J gene TRBJ2-7; no clear D gene. Per germline, CDR1 SGHVS and CDR2 FQNEAQ. The CDR3 spans 13 residues. Deletions cut 1 base from V and 2 bases from J, with 6 bases between. CDR3 DNA: TGTGCCAGCAGCTTAGACCGGCCCTACGAGCAGTACTTC. It translates to CASSLDRPYEQYF. The complete variable domain, with remaining parts taken from reference TRBV7-8 and TRBJ2-7, reads GAGVSQSPRYKVAKRGQDVALRCDPISGHVSLFWYQQALGQGPEFLTYFQNEAQLDKSGLPSDRFFAERPEGSVSTLKIQRTQQEDSAVYLCASSLDRPYEQYFGPGTRLTVT.

This chain connects TRBV7-8 to TRBJ2-1; D gene ambiguous. The CDR3 is 14 residues long. Per the germline V gene, CDR1 is SGHVS and CDR2 is FQNEAQ. Trimming removed 6 bases at V and 10 bases at J, with 19 bases between. The CDR3 nucleotides read TGTGCCAGCAGGACTGGGGAAAATTCTGGGGAGCAGTTCTTC. Its translation is CASRTGENSGEQFF.

The V call is TRBV4-3, the J call TRBJ2-7, with D unresolved. Germline V CDR1 and CDR2: LGHNA, YSLEER. The ends were cut back, 0 bases at V and 4 bases at J, with 10 bases in the middle. This CDR3 has 14 residues. CDR3 protein: CASSQELEFYEQYF. The CDR3 DNA reads as TGCGCCAGCAGCCAAGAATTAGAATTTTACGAGCAGTACTTC.

The genes are TRBV7-8 and TRBJ1-1, with D unresolved. CDR3 length: 13 residues. V lost 3 bases and J lost 1, with 6 bases in between. The germline gives CDR1 SGHVS, CDR2 FQNEAQ. As DNA, the CDR3 is TGTGCCAGCAGCTTTGGTCGGAACACTGAAGCTTTCTTT. The encoded protein is CASSFGRNTEAFF.

This clone was detected only once. V and J are TRBV18 and TRBJ1-5; 7 positions agree with TRBD1. The CDR3 length is 15 residues. Looked up from germline, CDR1 is KGHSH and CDR2 is LQKENI. Unmatched junction bases numbered 8, after V lost 4 bases and J lost 5 bases. The CDR3 loop reads CASSLRQGRDQPQHF. Here the CDR3 DNA reads TGTGCCAGCTCACTCCGACAGGGAAGGGATCAGCCCCAGCATTTT. The variable domain in full, completed from reference TRBV18 and TRBJ1-5, reads NAGVMQNPRHLVRRRGQEARLRCSPMKGHSHVYWYRQLPEEGLKFMVYLQKENIIDESGMPKERFSAEFPKEGPSILRIQQVVRGDSAAYFCASSLRQGRDQPQHFGDGTRLSIL.